A single TCR beta chain is shown here with its context. The data derive from a study of T cell changes during pregnancy in multiple sclerosis. Profiling relied on immunoSEQ multiplex PCR, and the TCRdb table lists in-frame clones only, not all of them. The table lists tens of thousands of clones, over 85% of them singletons. Germline values: CDR1 KGHSH, CDR2 LQKENI. The CDR3 has 15 amino acids. With 1 base clipped from V and 8 bases from J, the junction kept 8 bases outside the gene matches. The sequence came from a female donor in good health, enrolled as a control in a pregnancy study. This specimen consisted of peripheral blood, obtained in the first trimester of pregnancy. The gene calls are TRBV18 and TRBJ2-1; TRBD2 aligns across 7 bases. The CDR3 protein is CASSPRSGNGDEQFF. Here the CDR3 DNA reads TGTGCCAGCTCACCACGGAGCGGGAATGGCGATGAGCAGTTCTTC.